This T cell receptor beta chain originates from a study of Ad26.COV2.S vaccination and SARS-CoV-2 variants. Of note for this clone: Sequence at one end of the junction differs from germline and may be a read error.

The CDR3 consists of 14 residues. The germline V gene has CDR1 MDHEN and CDR2 SYDVKM. Regarding treatment: roughly 18 received Ad26.COV2.S at low or high dose, single or two shots; roughly five received placebo; per-sample allocation not given. The study sampled participants on day 63 after the first vaccine or placebo injection. Only in-frame clones appear in the TCRdb table, and some are missing; sequencing was by immunoSEQ multiplex PCR. The sample carries hundreds of thousands of clones, about 86% recorded once. The J gene is TRBJ1-2, the V gene TRBV28, with D maybe TRBD1 (5 bases). The specimen comprised peripheral blood, sampled in a trial of Ad26.COV2.S vaccine versus placebo. The origin of this receptor is a person aged 18-60 years who received the Ad26.COV2.S COVID-19 vaccine or a placebo. CDR3 in DNA: TGTGCCAGCAGCGCCCCGGGTGGGACCGTATCGCCCTCCTTC. It codes for CASSAPGGTVSPSF.